Each of the 17 T cell receptor beta chains below was sequenced from the same sample in a study of beta chain features in type 1 diabetes. Sequenced material consisted of expressed TCRB transcripts (all of the isolated RNA was reverse transcribed). Data came from immunoSEQ multiplex PCR; TCRdb stores just in-frame clones and leaves some out. The table lists roughly 450,000 clones, 9.5% to 12% of them singletons. The sequenced sample was naive CD4+ T cells from blood. These receptors all come from a woman in her late teens or twenties in good health.

This clone was found a few times. V and J are TRBV28 and TRBJ1-1; 8 bases agree with TRBD1. Unmatched junction bases numbered 8, after V lost 5 bases and J lost 3 bases. This CDR3 is built from 15 residues. The germline V gene encodes CDR1 MDHEN and CDR2 SYDVKM. The chain's CDR3 is CASSRRQGHDTEAFF. The CDR3 nucleotides read TGTGCCAGCAGTCGGCGACAGGGGCACGACACTGAAGCTTTCTTT.

CDR3: CASSSSGTGELFF. CDR3 DNA: TGTGCCAGCAGCAGTAGCGGTACCGGGGAGCTGTTTTTT. This chain links TRBV7-2 with TRBJ2-2, with D possibly matching TRBD2 (6 bases). The V gene lost 5 bases and the J gene lost 5 bases, with 9 bases spanning the gap. The germline V gene has CDR1 SGHTA and CDR2 FQGNSA. CDR3 length: 13 amino acids.

This clone was found a few times. The chain carries TRBV18 and TRBJ2-2; D possibly uses TRBD1 or TRBD2 (5 bases each). The CDR3 loop spans 14 amino acids. Germline V lookup: CDR1 KGHSH, CDR2 LQKENI. The V end lost 3 bases, the J end lost 4 bases, and 9 bases lay between the germline ends. CDR3 sequence (DNA): TGTGCCAGCTCACCTTTGGGACCCACCGGGGAGCTGTTTTTT. Its protein product is CASSPLGPTGELFF. The full variable domain, with the rest looked up from reference TRBV18 and TRBJ2-2, is NAGVMQNPRHLVRRRGQEARLRCSPMKGHSHVYWYRQLPEEGLKFMVYLQKENIIDESGMPKERFSAEFPKEGPSILRIQQVVRGDSAAYFCASSPLGPTGELFFGEGSRLTVL.

This clone turned up a few times. The chain employs TRBV15 and TRBJ1-4, with TRBD1 as a possible D gene (5 bases). From germline, CDR1 is LNHNV and CDR2 YYDKDF (reference sequence). V was shortened by 5 bases and J by 7 bases, with 11 bases between the two germline ends. The CDR3 has 13 amino acids. CDR3 sequence: CATSGGGFEKLFF. As DNA, the CDR3 is TGTGCCACCAGCGGCGGGGGATTTGAAAAACTGTTTTTT. Complete variable domain (other parts from reference TRBV15 and TRBJ1-4): DAMVIQNPRYQVTQFGKPVTLSCSQTLNHNVMYWYQQKSSQAPKLLFHYYDKDFNNEADTPDNFQSRRPNTSFCFLDIRSPGLGDTAMYLCATSGGGFEKLFFGSGTQLSVL.

This clone was counted only a few times. This chain uses TRBV7-6 with TRBJ1-2; D gene ambiguous. V shed 0 bases and J shed 8 bases, with 10 bases lying between them. Germline assignment: CDR1 SGHVS and CDR2 FNYEAQ. The CDR3 is 13 amino acids. This CDR3 reads CASSLALGSGYTF. The CDR3, as DNA: TGTGCCAGCAGCTTAGCGCTAGGGTCCGGCTACACCTTC.

The rearrangement uses TRBV18 and TRBJ1-1, with 8 bases matching TRBD1. Germline V lookup: CDR1 KGHSH, CDR2 LQKENI. The CDR3 consists of 13 residues. V shed 5 bases, J shed 11 bases, and the junction held 10 bases outside the gene matches. CDR3 region: CASSDLQGVDAFF. DNA of the CDR3: TGTGCCAGCTCAGATCTACAGGGGGTGGACGCTTTCTTT.

This clone turned up a few times. This chain uses TRBV2 with TRBJ1-1; D is uncertain. Germline V lookup: CDR1 SNHLY, CDR2 FYNNEI. V was pared by 2 bases and J by 2 bases, with 9 bases between. The CDR3 sequence is 14 residues long. The CDR3 spells CASSENLRNTEAFF. For the CDR3, the DNA is TGTGCCAGCAGTGAAAACTTGAGAAACACTGAAGCTTTCTTT.

The chain is built from TRBV5-6 and TRBJ2-5; D possibly matches TRBD1 or TRBD2 (5 bases each). Germline loops: CDR1 SGHDT, CDR2 YYEEEE. Trimming pared 6 bases from V and 11 bases from J, leaving 17 bases between. The CDR3 is made up of 12 amino acids. In DNA form, the CDR3 reads TGTGCCAGCAACAGGTTGGTTGGGGAGCAGTACTTC. It is translated as CASNRLVGEQYF. The whole variable domain, remainder taken from reference TRBV5-6 and TRBJ2-5, is DAGVTQSPTHLIKTRGQQVTLRCSPKSGHDTVSWYQQALGQGPQFIFQYYEEEERQRGNFPDRFSGHQFPNYSSELNVNALLLGDSALYLCASNRLVGEQYFGPGTRLLVL.

V gene TRBV4-2 combines with J gene TRBJ1-4; perhaps TRBD1 as D (5 bases). The CDR3 totals 15 residues. V lost 1 base and J lost 7, with 13 bases in between. Germline CDR1 and CDR2: LGHNA and YNFKEQ. DNA for the CDR3: TGTGCCAGCAGCCAAGCCTCAGGGTCTGGTGAAAAACTGTTTTTT. This encodes CASSQASGSGEKLFF.

This chain uses TRBV5-4 with TRBJ1-2, with TRBD1 matching over 9 bases. With V trimmed by 4 bases and J by 0 bases, 13 bases remained unmatched. This CDR3 has 18 residues. Germline V gene sequence: CDR1 SGHNT, CDR2 YYREEE (reference sequence). CDR3 protein: CASSHPNTDRGANYGYTF. The DNA of the CDR3 is TGTGCCAGCAGCCATCCTAATACGGACAGGGGAGCTAACTATGGCTACACCTTC.

The chain is built from TRBV5-1 and TRBJ2-1; no firm D call. This CDR3 region has 14 residues. Germline-derived CDR1 and CDR2 are SGHRS and YFSETQ. With 7 bases removed from V and 6 bases from J, the gap between germline ends came to 17 bases. DNA of the CDR3: TGCGCCAGCCATACGACTGACACAATCAATGAGCAGTTCTTC. Translating gives CASHTTDTINEQFF.

Comment on this clone: The germline gene is not matched at one end of the junction; a read error may be the cause. The chain employs TRBV10-3 and TRBJ2-4; a weak D match, TRBD2 (5 bases). This CDR3 region has 13 residues. CDR1 is ENHRY and CDR2 is SYGVKD in the germline V gene. CDR3 bases: TGTGCCAGCAGTGAGGCACCGGGGAACATTCAGTACTTC. This translates into CASSEAPGNIQYF.

Turning to this clone: One junction end does not reproduce the germline sequence, and a read error may be involved. The chain recombines TRBV6-1 with TRBJ2-7; possible D gene TRBD2, 6 bases. This CDR3 contains 12 residues. Germline CDR1 MNHNS, CDR2 SASEGT. CDR3 region: CASSERDLATVF. The DNA for the CDR3 is TGTGCCAGCAGTGAGAGGGACTTGGCGACTGTATTC.

Turning to this clone: At the DNA level, this CDR3 is encoded by other sequences in the same sample as well. The chain couples TRBV9 to TRBJ2-3; D is ambiguous. V lost 2 bases, J lost 2 bases, and 3 bases lay in between. Germline-derived CDR1 and CDR2 are SGDLS and YYNGEE. There are 12 residues in the CDR3. CDR3 protein: CASSVTTDTQYF. In DNA form, the CDR3 reads TGTGCCAGCAGCGTTACCACAGATACGCAGTATTTT.

This sequence joins TRBV7-2 and TRBJ2-5; D is unresolved. This CDR3 region has 14 residues. Germline lookup yields CDR1 SGHTA and CDR2 FQGNSA. Between the trimmed V and J ends, which lost 0 bases and 6 bases, there was a span of 11 bases. CDR3 amino acids: CASSLALGSKTQYF. CDR3 nucleotides: TGTGCCAGCAGCTTAGCGTTGGGTTCGAAGACCCAGTACTTC.

The chain employs TRBV1 and TRBJ2-1; the table's D call of TRBD2 was not tested on the DNA. TRBV1 is a pseudogene locus. The CDR3 is 16 amino acids. CDR3 region: CTSIRTSGLSYNEQFF. CDR3 sequence (DNA): TGCACCAGCATACGGACTAGCGGACTCTCCTACAATGAGCAGTTCTTC.

This clone was observed a handful of times. V is TRBV29-1 and J is TRBJ2-3; D is perhaps TRBD2 (6 bases). The CDR3 runs 15 residues. CDR1 and CDR2 (germline): SQVTM, ANQGSEA. Trimming stripped 5 bases from V and 0 bases from J, with 15 bases between. CDR3 bases: TGCAGCGTTCGTACCGGGACTTCTAGCACAGATACGCAGTATTTT. Its protein product is CSVRTGTSSTDTQYF.